This TCR beta chain was recorded in a study of cytomegalovirus exposure and HLA in healthy donors. Germline values: CDR1 SGHDN, CDR2 FVKESK. CDR3 size: 16 residues. J was trimmed by 1 base and V by 2 bases; bases with no gene match: 4. Both 60 Vbeta primers and 13 Jbeta primers went into the PCR. The data were produced by immunoSEQ multiplex PCR, yet TCRdb's version contains in-frame clones alone and is incomplete. The table includes over 110,000 clones, about four fifths detected once. This clone was detected a few times. The sequence derives from a male donor in good health and CMV-seronegative. The chain links TRBV14 to TRBJ2-1; TRBD1 agrees at 8 bases. Material for sequencing was PBMCs. The CDR3 reads CASSQFQGASYNEQFF. The CDR3, as DNA: TGTGCCAGCAGCCAATTCCAGGGGGCTTCCTACAATGAGCAGTTCTTC. Supplemented by reference TRBV14 and TRBJ2-1, the full variable domain reads EAGVTQFPSHSVIEKGQTVTLRCDPISGHDNLYWYRRVMGKEIKFLLHFVKESKQDESGMPNNRFLAERTGGTYSTLKVQPAELEDSGVYFCASSQFQGASYNEQFFGPGTRLTVL.